This T cell receptor beta chain was profiled in a study of identical twins. Findings of the study overall: Compared with unrelated sharing, twin-shared out-of-frame alpha sequences had more low-probability sequences.

Germline V gives CDR1 LGHNA, CDR2 YSLEER. The CDR3 length is 14 residues. Trimming took 4 bases from V and 0 from J, leaving 8 bases between them. TCRdb re-called the 5' RACE reads with MiXCR, one entry per CDR3 protein. The data contain roughly 500,000 distinct CDR3 sequences, about 20% of them singletons. This clonotype was detected only a few times. Its antigen is not identified. These same data were also listed under a study on T cells expressing NK-cell markers. As that report states: Each of six donors carried dominant NKG2C+ clonotypes accounting for about 1.0-7.5% of CD8+ T cells. Where a few donors were concerned, these clonotypes also led the CD3+CD56-NKG2C+ fraction. HCMV specificity of the expanded NKG2C+ T cell clones stayed unclear.

Sample: CD4+ T cells sorted from blood. V and J are TRBV4-3 and TRBJ2-3; weak D call: TRBD2 (5 bases). The source is a woman aged 18-35 years in good health. The CDR3 is CASSPPGSTDTQYF. The CDR3 nucleotides read TGCGCCAGCAGCCCCCCGGGGAGCACAGATACGCAGTATTTT.